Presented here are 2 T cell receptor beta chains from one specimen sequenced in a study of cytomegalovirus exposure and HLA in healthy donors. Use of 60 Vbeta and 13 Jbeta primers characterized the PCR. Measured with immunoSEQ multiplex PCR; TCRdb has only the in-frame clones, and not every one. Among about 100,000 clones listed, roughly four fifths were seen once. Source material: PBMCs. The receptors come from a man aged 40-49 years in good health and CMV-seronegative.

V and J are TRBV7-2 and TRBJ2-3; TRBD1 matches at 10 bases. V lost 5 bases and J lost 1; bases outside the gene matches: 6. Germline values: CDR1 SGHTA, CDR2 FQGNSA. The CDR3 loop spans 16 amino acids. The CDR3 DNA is TGTGCCAGCAGCCCTCAGGGGACAGGGGGCACAGATACGCAGTATTTT. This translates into CASSPQGTGGTDTQYF.

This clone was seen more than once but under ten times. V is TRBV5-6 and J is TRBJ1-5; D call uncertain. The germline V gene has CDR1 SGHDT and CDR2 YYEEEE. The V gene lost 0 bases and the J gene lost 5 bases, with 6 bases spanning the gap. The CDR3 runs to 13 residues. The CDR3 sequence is CASSLGGDQPQHF. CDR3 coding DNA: TGTGCCAGCAGCTTGGGCGGGGATCAGCCCCAGCATTTT.